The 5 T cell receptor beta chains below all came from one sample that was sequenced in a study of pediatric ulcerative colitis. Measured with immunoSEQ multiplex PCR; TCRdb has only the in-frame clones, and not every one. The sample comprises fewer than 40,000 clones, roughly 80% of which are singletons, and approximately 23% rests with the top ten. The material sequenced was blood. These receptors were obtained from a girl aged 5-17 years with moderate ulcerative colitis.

The CDR3 region has the DNA TGCGCCAGCAGTGAGTCTGCAGATACGCAGTATTTT. As protein: CASSESADTQYF. The chain has TRBV10-1 and TRBJ2-3; D not certain. V shed 0 bases and J shed 4 bases, with 2 bases lying between them. The CDR3 has 12 amino acids. Germline V gives CDR1 WNHNN, CDR2 SYGVQD (reference sequence).

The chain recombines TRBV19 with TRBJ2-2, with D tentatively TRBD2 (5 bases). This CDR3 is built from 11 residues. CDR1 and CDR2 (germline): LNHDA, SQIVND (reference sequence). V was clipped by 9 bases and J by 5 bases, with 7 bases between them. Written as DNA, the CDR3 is TGTGCCAGCCGGAGGACCGGGGAGCTGTTTTTT. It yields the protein CASRRTGELFF. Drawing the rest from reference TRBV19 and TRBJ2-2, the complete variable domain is DGGITQSPKYLFRKEGQNVTLSCEQNLNHDAMYWYRQDPGQGLRLIYYSQIVNDFQKGDIAEGYSVSREKKESFPLTVTSAQKNPTAFYLCASRRTGELFFGEGSRLTVL.

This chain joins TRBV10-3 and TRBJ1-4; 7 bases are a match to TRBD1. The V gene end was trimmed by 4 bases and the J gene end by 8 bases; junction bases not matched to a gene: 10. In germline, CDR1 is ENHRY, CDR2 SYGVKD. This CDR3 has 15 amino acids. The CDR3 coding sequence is TGTGCCATCAGTGCCCAGGGGGGGGCGTTCGAAAAACTGTTTTTT. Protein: CAISAQGGAFEKLFF.

This CDR3 is CASSTFRRSQSRANVLTF. The CDR3, as DNA: TGCGCCAGCAGTACGTTCAGAAGATCACAAAGTCGGGCCAACGTCCTGACTTTC. The rearrangement links TRBV10-1 to TRBJ2-6; D not certain. Germline CDR1 reads WNHNN; CDR2 reads SYGVQD (reference sequence). This CDR3 comprises 18 residues. Trimming cost V 5 bases and J 5 bases, with 22 bases left between them.

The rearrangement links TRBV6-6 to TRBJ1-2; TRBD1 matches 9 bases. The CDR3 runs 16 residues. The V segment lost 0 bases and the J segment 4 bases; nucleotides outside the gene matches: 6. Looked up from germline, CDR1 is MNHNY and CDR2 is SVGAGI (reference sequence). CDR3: CASSYSRDRASYGYTF. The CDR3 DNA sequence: TGTGCCAGCAGTTACTCGCGGGACAGGGCGAGCTATGGCTACACCTTC.